One and the same sample provided the 21 T cell receptor beta chains below, sequenced in a study of T cell changes during pregnancy in multiple sclerosis. Data came from immunoSEQ multiplex PCR; TCRdb stores just in-frame clones and leaves some out. The table lists tens of thousands of clones, over 80% of them singletons, with about 2.7% in the top ten. Source: peripheral blood, taken in the second trimester of pregnancy. The receptors were gathered from a female donor in good health, enrolled as a control in a pregnancy study.

Only one count was recorded for this clone. The CDR3 loop reads CASSRDQGGAINEQFF. CDR3 DNA: TGCGCCAGCAGCCGCGACCAGGGCGGGGCAATCAATGAGCAGTTCTTC. V and J are TRBV4-1 and TRBJ2-1, with D possibly TRBD2 on 6 matching bases. Trimming removed 4 bases from V and 6 bases from J, with 19 bases in between. Germline-derived CDR1 and CDR2 are MGHRA and YSYEKL. This CDR3 region has 16 residues.

The V gene is TRBV7-2, the J gene TRBJ2-3, with 15 bases aligning to TRBD2. The trim removed 2 bases at V and 4 bases at J, leaving 4 bases unmatched. The CDR3 has 17 amino acids. Germline CDR1 SGHTA, CDR2 FQGNSA. The DNA of the CDR3 is TGTGCCAGCAGCTTATGGACTAGCGGGAGGGTACCAGATACGCAGTATTTT. Translation gives CASSLWTSGRVPDTQYF.

This chain joins TRBV27 and TRBJ2-2; 7 nucleotides align to TRBD2. J was trimmed by 1 base and V by 4 bases; bases with no gene match: 9. The V gene's germline CDR1 is MNHEY and CDR2 SMNVEV (reference sequence). The CDR3 length is 17 residues. The CDR3 DNA reads as TGTGCCAGCAGTTACACCGGGACTATGATGAACACCGGGGAGCTGTTTTTT. Translating it yields CASSYTGTMMNTGELFF.

V and J are TRBV4-3 and TRBJ2-5, with unresolved D. Trimming took off 0 bases at V and 3 bases at J, with 17 bases between the two ends. Per the germline V gene, CDR1 is LGHNA and CDR2 is YSLEER. There are 17 residues in the CDR3. For the CDR3, the DNA is TGCGCCAGCAGCCAAGATTGGCGGAACCCCGAAAAAGAGACCCAGTACTTC. Protein: CASSQDWRNPEKETQYF.

This chain links TRBV9 with TRBJ1-1; TRBD1 might be the D (6 bases). The CDR3 extends over 15 amino acids. V was pared by 0 bases and J by 4 bases, with 13 bases between. Germline CDR1 and CDR2: SGDLS and YYNGEE. CDR3 amino acids: CASSVEGGAVTEAFF. Written as DNA, the CDR3 is TGTGCCAGCAGCGTAGAAGGGGGGGCTGTCACTGAAGCTTTCTTT.

This clone was seen only a few times. The chain employs TRBV7-3 and TRBJ2-1; TRBD2 aligns across 12 bases. The germline V gene encodes CDR1 SGHTA and CDR2 FQGTGA. The V segment lost 2 bases and the J segment 8 bases; nucleotides outside the gene matches: 10. CDR3 length: 17 residues. CDR3 sequence reads: CASSLEPSGRAGYEQFF. The CDR3 DNA follows: TGTGCCAGCAGCTTAGAGCCTAGCGGGAGGGCCGGCTATGAGCAGTTCTTC.

The chain is built from TRBV7-8 and TRBJ1-6; TRBD1 matches 9 bases. The V and J ends lost 9 bases and 9 bases, in that order; junction bases with no gene match: 6. The germline V gene encodes CDR1 SGHVS and CDR2 FQNEAQ. The CDR3 consists of 13 residues. For the CDR3, the DNA is TGTGCCAGTAGCGGGACAGGGCTTTCACCCCTCCACTTT. It translates to CASSGTGLSPLHF.

Only a few counts were recorded for this clone. V is TRBV29-1 and J is TRBJ1-5, with 9 nucleotides matching TRBD1. In germline, CDR1 is SQVTM, CDR2 ANQGSEA. The CDR3 is 13 amino acids. V lost 8 bases, J lost 4 bases, and 6 bases stayed unmatched. The CDR3 DNA sequence: TGCAGCCCGGGACAGGGTTTAAATCAGCCCCAGCATTTT. This translates into CSPGQGLNQPQHF.

The rearrangement uses TRBV7-9 and TRBJ2-5; D gene unclear. The germline V gene has CDR1 SEHNR and CDR2 FQNEAQ (reference sequence). There are 13 residues in the CDR3. Trimming cost V 5 bases and J 1 base, with 8 bases left between them. This CDR3 reads CASSPRLQETQYF. For the CDR3, the DNA is TGTGCCAGCAGCCCCCGACTCCAAGAGACCCAGTACTTC.

This clone was seen once. The chain recombines TRBV2 with TRBJ2-7; a weak D match, TRBD2 (6 bases). Per the germline V gene, CDR1 is SNHLY and CDR2 is FYNNEI. The CDR3 totals 13 residues. V was trimmed by 7 bases and J by 3 bases, leaving 13 bases between them. CDR3: CASTREGYYEQYF. CDR3 coding DNA: TGTGCCAGCACGCGGGAAGGGTACTACGAGCAGTACTTC.

This clone was recorded once. The J gene is TRBJ2-3, the V gene TRBV7-3, with TRBD1 matching 7 bases. CDR1 is SGHTA, CDR2 FQGTGA, per germline. Trimming took 5 bases from V and 1 from J; bases not matched to a gene: 3. This CDR3 spans 14 amino acids. CDR3 amino acids: CASSQGQGTDTQYF. The CDR3 DNA reads TGTGCCAGCAGCCAAGGACAGGGCACAGATACGCAGTATTTT.

The chain uses TRBV5-1 and TRBJ2-2; D unclear. Germline CDR1 is SGHRS and CDR2 is YFSETQ. This CDR3 comprises 16 residues. The V and J ends lost 0 bases and 0 bases respectively, with 9 bases between them. CDR3 sequence: CASSLESQANTGELFF. The CDR3 DNA reads as TGCGCCAGCAGCTTGGAATCACAAGCGAACACCGGGGAGCTGTTTTTT.

The V gene is TRBV4-2, the J gene TRBJ2-3; 8 bases are a match to TRBD2. The CDR3 consists of 15 residues. The V gene end was trimmed by 5 bases and the J gene end by 5 bases; junction bases not matched to a gene: 9. Germline CDR1 reads LGHNA; CDR2 reads YNFKEQ. CDR3 loop: CASSFFREGQDTQYF. The CDR3 nucleotides are TGTGCCAGCAGCTTTTTTCGGGAGGGCCAAGATACGCAGTATTTT.

This chain connects TRBV9 to TRBJ2-1, with 7 positions matching TRBD2. Germline V gene lookup returns CDR1 SGDLS and CDR2 YYNGEE. Trimming took 4 bases from V and 8 from J; bases not matched to a gene: 18. CDR3 length equals 17 residues. The CDR3 protein is CASSRGGAGDSGYEQFF. In DNA, the CDR3 is TGTGCCAGCAGCCGAGGAGGGGCGGGGGATAGCGGGTATGAGCAGTTCTTC.

V is TRBV30 and J is TRBJ1-3; D ambiguous. V lost 2 bases, J lost 4 bases, and 9 bases lay in between. Germline V gene sequence: CDR1 GTSNPN, CDR2 SVGIG (reference sequence). The CDR3 has 13 residues. The chain's CDR3 is CAWSRGSGNTIYF. DNA for the CDR3: TGTGCCTGGAGTCGGGGATCAGGAAACACCATATATTTT.

Only one count was recorded for this clone. V usage is TRBV28 and J usage is TRBJ2-2; D is unresolved. Germline assignment: CDR1 MDHEN and CDR2 SYDVKM. V shed 4 bases and J shed 0 bases, with 6 bases lying between them. The CDR3 covers 14 residues. The CDR3 DNA follows: TGTGCCAGCAGTTCCACAACGAACACCGGGGAGCTGTTTTTT. Protein: CASSSTTNTGELFF.

The genes are TRBV7-2 and TRBJ1-3, with a possible D match to TRBD1 (5 bases). Germline CDR1 is SGHTA and CDR2 is FQGNSA. V lost 2 bases and J lost 9, with 17 bases in between. The CDR3 loop spans 15 amino acids. The CDR3 sequence is CASSLKWAAQGTIYF. The CDR3 nucleotides are TGTGCCAGCAGCTTAAAATGGGCCGCCCAGGGCACCATATATTTT.

The gene calls are TRBV30 and TRBJ2-1; D is perhaps TRBD2 (6 bases). Germline V lookup: CDR1 GTSNPN, CDR2 SVGIG (reference sequence). V lost 0 bases and J 12 bases, leaving 9 bases between the germline ends. This CDR3 contains 11 residues. This CDR3 is CAWSVRGRQFF. CDR3 coding DNA: TGTGCCTGGAGTGTTCGGGGGAGGCAGTTCTTC.

V and J are TRBV7-9 and TRBJ2-2, with D possibly TRBD2 on 5 matching bases. CDR1 and CDR2 (germline): SEHNR, FQNEAQ (reference sequence). Trimming shortened V by 2 bases and J by 2 bases, and 12 bases separated the two germline ends. The CDR3 is 16 amino acids. This chain's CDR3 is CASSLSLGSNTGELFF. The CDR3 DNA sequence: TGTGCCAGCAGCTTATCATTAGGGAGCAACACCGGGGAGCTGTTTTTT.

This chain connects TRBV19 to TRBJ1-4, with 7 bases lining up with TRBD1. Germline CDR1 and CDR2: LNHDA and SQIVND (reference sequence). There are 20 residues in the CDR3. Losses at the gene ends were 3 bases for V and 5 bases for J; bases not matched to a gene: 21. CDR3 in DNA: TGTGCCAGTAGTATGGGGTTCACACACAGGGGTTCGATTGGGAATGAAAAACTGTTTTTT. It codes for CASSMGFTHRGSIGNEKLFF.

This chain connects TRBV5-3 to TRBJ2-3; D might be TRBD2 (5 bases). TRBV5-3 is recorded as an ORF, its role being uncertain. V shed 4 bases and J shed 0 bases, with 15 bases lying between them. CDR3 length: 16 amino acids. The chain's CDR3 is CARSSPDYQSTDTQYF. The CDR3 DNA follows: TGTGCCAGAAGCAGCCCTGACTATCAGAGCACAGATACGCAGTATTTT.